The source of this TCR beta chain is a study of glioma-infiltrating T cells. Germline CDR1 is KGHSH and CDR2 is LQKENI. 15 amino acids form the CDR3, both terminal residues included. Using RNA template, CDR3s of TCR alpha and beta were amplified with iRepertoire arm-PCR. Input was 100-400 ng of tissue mRNA or PBMC total RNA. One entry per CDR3 protein, called by TCRdb with MiXCR from the multiplex PCR reads. The sample shows approximately 93,000 distinct CDR3 sequences, approximately 39% of them seen only once. This clonotype is a singleton in its sample. Here the CDR3 omits its conserved ending phenylalanine or tryptophan, so a read error is the likely source. The DNA is omitted, as the CDR3 cannot be located on it reliably, and the CDR3 follows TCRdb's listing.

The sequencing sample was made of glioma tissue, nonneoplastic brain tissue, or PBMCs (not recorded which). This receptor was obtained from a human donor with low-grade glioma or glioblastoma, undergoing nonglioma brain surgery, or in good health (not recorded which). The chain recombines TRBV18 with TRBJ1-6; the D call of TRBD1 is as the table states it, not checked on the DNA. The CDR3 loop reads CASSTTGSYNSPLQS.